The sample holds a few counts of the clone carrying this T cell receptor beta chain. Its antigen is currently unknown. CDR1 and CDR2 (germline): LGHDT, YNNKEL (reference sequence). V was pared by 3 bases and J by 2 bases, with 3 bases of the junction left unmatched. The CDR3 loop spans 14 amino acids. The sample belongs to a study of T-cell reconstitution after alpha-beta-depleted transplantation in children. Findings and caveats of the study: Newly produced T cells mostly provided counts and TCRbeta diversity after one year, as hyperexpanded clones declined. There were reportedly several hundred expanded graft clones from which alpha-beta T cells came about two months after transplant. Some patients' high day-60 TCRbeta diversity was traced to surviving recipient T cells and thymic progenitors.

As it was prepared, the TCRbeta library received unique molecular identifiers. One entry per CDR3 protein, called by TCRdb with MiXCR from the PCR reads. The repertoire has roughly 98,000 distinct CDR3 sequences, roughly a sixth of them found once; the top ten carry about 18%. This receptor was taken from a male patient aged 2-9 years who had a stem cell transplant for acute lymphoblastic leukemia, so the T cells may come from the graft donor. Sequencing used PBMCs, mostly from graft donor cells, obtained 180 days after TCRalphabeta/CD19-depleted stem cell transplant. This chain joins TRBV3-1 and TRBJ2-7; 8 bases align to TRBD1. CDR3 amino acids: CASSQADRAYEQYF. As DNA, the CDR3 is TGTGCCAGCAGCCAGGCGGACAGGGCCTACGAGCAGTACTTC.